The 2 T cell receptor beta chains in this list originate from one sample, sequenced in a study of cytomegalovirus exposure and HLA in healthy donors. The protocol was immunoSEQ multiplex PCR, while the TCRdb copy is restricted to in-frame clones and leaves out a portion. Among around 58,000 clones, more than 85% were seen once, and the ten largest hold around 1.5%. Input material: PBMCs. The receptor source for this set is a woman aged 18-29 years in good health and CMV-seronegative.

The chain recombines TRBV27 with TRBJ2-7, with TRBD2 as a possible D gene (5 bases). Trimming removed 6 bases at V and 0 bases at J, with 9 bases between. Germline CDR1 and CDR2: MNHEY and SMNVEV (reference sequence). The CDR3 is made up of 13 amino acids. This CDR3 is CASSLAASYEQYF. CDR3 nucleotide sequence: TGTGCCAGCAGCCTAGCCGCCTCCTACGAGCAGTACTTC.

The chain links TRBV7-9 to TRBJ2-7; D uncertain. The CDR3 extends over 14 amino acids. The germline CDR1 and CDR2 sequences are SEHNR and FQNEAQ (reference sequence). Trimming stripped 1 base from V and 4 bases from J, with 11 bases between. CDR3: CASSLVGGVYEQYF. The DNA for the CDR3 is TGTGCCAGCAGCTTAGTAGGCGGAGTTTACGAGCAGTACTTC.